This T cell receptor beta chain was captured in a study of beta chain features in type 1 diabetes. Study-level findings and limits: Moderately but significantly shorter TCRB CDR3s were found in Type 1 diabetes patients in all four CD4+ subsets. PCR might favor shorter templates, equally in patients and controls.

This clone was detected only a few times. Its specificity is unknown. There are 16 residues in the CDR3. The J segment lost 4 bases and the V segment lost 4 bases, leaving 4 bases of the junction unmatched. The germline CDR1 and CDR2 sequences are SGDLS and YYNGEE. Reverse transcription of all isolated RNA meant that expressed TCRB transcripts were sequenced. This table comes from immunoSEQ multiplex PCR, and its TCRdb copy is limited to in-frame clones, with some not included. Found here are under 200,000 clones, around 8% of them singletons; the top ten hold more than 0.45%. The clonotype was recovered from a woman aged 18-30 years with type 1 diabetes. The sample taken for sequencing was central memory CD4+ T cells from blood. The rearrangement uses TRBV9 and TRBJ2-3, with 15 bases that match TRBD2. CDR3 protein: CASSPWTSGGADTQYF. In DNA form, the CDR3 reads TGTGCCAGCAGCCCCTGGACTAGCGGGGGGGCAGATACGCAGTATTTT.